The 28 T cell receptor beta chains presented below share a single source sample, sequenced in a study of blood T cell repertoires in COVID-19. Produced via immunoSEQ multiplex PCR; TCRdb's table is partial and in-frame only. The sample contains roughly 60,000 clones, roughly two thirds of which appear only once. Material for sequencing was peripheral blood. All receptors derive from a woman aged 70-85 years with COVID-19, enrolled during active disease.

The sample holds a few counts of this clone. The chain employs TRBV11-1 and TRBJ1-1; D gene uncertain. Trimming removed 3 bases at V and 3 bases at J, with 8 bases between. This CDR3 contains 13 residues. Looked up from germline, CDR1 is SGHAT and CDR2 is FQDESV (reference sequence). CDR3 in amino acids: CASSLSDYTEAFF. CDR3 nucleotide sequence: TGTGCCAGCAGCTTGTCAGATTACACTGAAGCTTTCTTT.

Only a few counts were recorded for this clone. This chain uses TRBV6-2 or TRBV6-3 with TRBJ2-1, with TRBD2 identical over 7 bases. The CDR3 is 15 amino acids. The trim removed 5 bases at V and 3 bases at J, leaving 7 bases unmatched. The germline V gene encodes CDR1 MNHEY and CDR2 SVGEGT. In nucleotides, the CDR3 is TGTGCCAGCAGTAGTCAGCGGGATCTCTACAATGAGCAGTTCTTC. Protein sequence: CASSSQRDLYNEQFF.

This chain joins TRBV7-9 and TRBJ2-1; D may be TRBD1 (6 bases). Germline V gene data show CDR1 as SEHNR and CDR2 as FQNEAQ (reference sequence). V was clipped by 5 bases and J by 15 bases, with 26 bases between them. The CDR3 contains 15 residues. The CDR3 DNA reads TGTGCCAGCAGCACACCTCGCCCCGAGACAGGCGGGCTGTTCTTC. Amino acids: CASSTPRPETGGLFF.

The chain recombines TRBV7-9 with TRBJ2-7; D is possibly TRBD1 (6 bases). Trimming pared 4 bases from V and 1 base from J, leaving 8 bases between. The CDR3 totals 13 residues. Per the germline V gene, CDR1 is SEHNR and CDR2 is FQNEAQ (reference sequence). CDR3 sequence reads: CASSSTGSYEQYF. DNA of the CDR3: TGTGCCAGCAGCTCGACAGGTTCCTACGAGCAGTACTTC.

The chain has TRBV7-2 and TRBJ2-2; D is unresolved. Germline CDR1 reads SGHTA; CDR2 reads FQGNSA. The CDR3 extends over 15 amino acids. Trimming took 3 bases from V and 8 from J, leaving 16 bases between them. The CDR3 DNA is TGTGCCAGCAGCTTTAAGACTCTACTAAAGGGGGAGCTGTTTTTT. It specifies CASSFKTLLKGELFF.

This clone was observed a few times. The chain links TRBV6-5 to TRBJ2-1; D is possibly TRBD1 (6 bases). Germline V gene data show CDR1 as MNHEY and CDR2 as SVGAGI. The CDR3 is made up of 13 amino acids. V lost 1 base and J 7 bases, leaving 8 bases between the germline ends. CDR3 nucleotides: TGTGCCAGCAGTTACTTTCAGGGGAATGAGCAGTTCTTC. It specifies CASSYFQGNEQFF.

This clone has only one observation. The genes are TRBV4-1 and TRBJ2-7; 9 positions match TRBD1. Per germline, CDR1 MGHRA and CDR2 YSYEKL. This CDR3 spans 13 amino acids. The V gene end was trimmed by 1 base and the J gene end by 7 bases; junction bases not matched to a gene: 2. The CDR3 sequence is CASSQGTGVEQYF. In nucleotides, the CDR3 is TGCGCCAGCAGCCAAGGGACAGGGGTTGAGCAGTACTTC.

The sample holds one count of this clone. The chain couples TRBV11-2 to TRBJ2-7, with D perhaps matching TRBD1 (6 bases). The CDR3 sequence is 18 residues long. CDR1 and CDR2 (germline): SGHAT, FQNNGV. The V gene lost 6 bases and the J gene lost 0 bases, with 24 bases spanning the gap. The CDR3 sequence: CASRLISRGQRSSYEQYV. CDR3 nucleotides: TGTGCCAGCAGGCTCATCTCTCGTGGACAGCGGAGCTCCTACGAGCAGTACGTC.

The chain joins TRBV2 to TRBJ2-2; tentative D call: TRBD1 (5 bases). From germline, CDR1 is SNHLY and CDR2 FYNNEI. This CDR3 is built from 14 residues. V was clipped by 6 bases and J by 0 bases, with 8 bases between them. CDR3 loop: CASRPGSNTGELFF. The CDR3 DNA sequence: TGTGCCAGCAGACCAGGGTCGAACACCGGGGAGCTGTTTTTT.

DNA for the CDR3: TGTGCCAGTACCCCAAGGTGGGGCGGGGCGAACACCGGGGAGCTGTTTTTT. As protein: CASTPRWGGANTGELFF. V gene TRBV19 combines with J gene TRBJ2-2; D may be TRBD2 (6 bases). Germline V gene sequence: CDR1 LNHDA, CDR2 SQIVND (reference sequence). V lost 7 bases and J 0 bases, leaving 18 bases between the germline ends. This CDR3 comprises 17 residues.

The CDR3 DNA is TGTGCCAGCAGCCTCGGACGGGATGGTAACTATGGCTACACCTTC. It encodes CASSLGRDGNYGYTF. The rearrangement joins TRBV6-2 or TRBV6-3 to TRBJ1-2; no firm D call. Trimming left V 6 bases short and J 1 base short, with 15 bases between. This CDR3 region has 15 residues. Germline loops: CDR1 MNHEY, CDR2 SVGEGT.

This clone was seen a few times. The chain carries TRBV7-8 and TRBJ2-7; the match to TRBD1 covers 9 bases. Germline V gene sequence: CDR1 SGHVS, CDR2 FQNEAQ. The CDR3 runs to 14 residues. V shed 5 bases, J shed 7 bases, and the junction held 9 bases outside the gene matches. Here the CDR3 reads CASSPLDRGREQYV. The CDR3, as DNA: TGTGCCAGCAGCCCCCTGGACAGGGGCCGGGAGCAGTACGTC.

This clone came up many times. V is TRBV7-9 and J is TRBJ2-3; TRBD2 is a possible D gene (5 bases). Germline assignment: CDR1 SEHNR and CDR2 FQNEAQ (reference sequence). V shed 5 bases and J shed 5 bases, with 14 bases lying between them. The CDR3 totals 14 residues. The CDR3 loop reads CASSGGSMVDTQYF. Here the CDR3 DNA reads TGTGCCAGCAGCGGAGGCTCTATGGTAGATACGCAGTATTTT.

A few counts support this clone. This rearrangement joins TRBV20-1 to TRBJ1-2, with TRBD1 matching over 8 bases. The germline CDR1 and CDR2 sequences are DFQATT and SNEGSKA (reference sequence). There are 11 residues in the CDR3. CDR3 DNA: TGCAGGCCCGGACAGGGAGGTGTCCACACCTTC. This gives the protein CRPGQGGVHTF.

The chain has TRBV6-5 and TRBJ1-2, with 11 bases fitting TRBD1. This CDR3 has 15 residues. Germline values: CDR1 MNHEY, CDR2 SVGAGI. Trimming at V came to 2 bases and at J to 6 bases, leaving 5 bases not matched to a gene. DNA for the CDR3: TGTGCCAGCAGTTACCGGGGGACAGGGGGAGATGGCTACACCTTC. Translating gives CASSYRGTGGDGYTF.

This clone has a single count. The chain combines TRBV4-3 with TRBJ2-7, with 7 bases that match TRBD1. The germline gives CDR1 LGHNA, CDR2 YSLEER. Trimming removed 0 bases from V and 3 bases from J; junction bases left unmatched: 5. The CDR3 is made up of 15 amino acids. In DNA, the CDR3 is TGCGCCAGCAGCCAAGATCGGGACAGTCTCTACGAGCAGTACTTC. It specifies CASSQDRDSLYEQYF.

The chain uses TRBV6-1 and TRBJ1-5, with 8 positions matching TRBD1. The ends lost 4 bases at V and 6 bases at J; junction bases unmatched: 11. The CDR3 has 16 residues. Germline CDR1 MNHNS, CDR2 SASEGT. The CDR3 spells CASSAIGQGGGQPQHF. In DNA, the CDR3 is TGTGCCAGCAGTGCCATTGGACAGGGTGGGGGTCAGCCCCAGCATTTT.

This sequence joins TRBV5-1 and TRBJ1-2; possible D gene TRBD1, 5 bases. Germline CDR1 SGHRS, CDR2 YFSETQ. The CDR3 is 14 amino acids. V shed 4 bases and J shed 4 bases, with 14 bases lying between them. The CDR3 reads CASSPQGSSYGYTF. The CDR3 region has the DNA TGCGCCAGCAGCCCCCAGGGAAGTAGCTATGGCTACACCTTC.

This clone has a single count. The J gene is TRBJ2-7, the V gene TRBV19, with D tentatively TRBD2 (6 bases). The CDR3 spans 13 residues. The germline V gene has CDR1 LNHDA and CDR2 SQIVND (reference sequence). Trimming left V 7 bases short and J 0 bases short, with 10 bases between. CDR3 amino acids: CASKAGGSYEQYF. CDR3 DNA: TGTGCCAGTAAGGCCGGGGGCTCCTACGAGCAGTACTTC.

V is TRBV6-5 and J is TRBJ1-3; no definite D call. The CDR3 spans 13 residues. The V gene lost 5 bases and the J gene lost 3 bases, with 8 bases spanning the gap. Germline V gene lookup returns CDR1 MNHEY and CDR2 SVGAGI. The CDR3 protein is CASSKSGGNTIYF. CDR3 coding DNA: TGTGCCAGCAGTAAATCCGGTGGAAACACCATATATTTT.

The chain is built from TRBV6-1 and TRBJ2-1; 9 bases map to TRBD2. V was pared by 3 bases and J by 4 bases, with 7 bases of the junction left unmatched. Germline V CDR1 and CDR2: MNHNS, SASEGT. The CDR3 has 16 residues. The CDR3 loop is CASSEGLAGIYNEQFF. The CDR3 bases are TGTGCCAGCAGTGAGGGGCTAGCGGGAATTTACAATGAGCAGTTCTTC.

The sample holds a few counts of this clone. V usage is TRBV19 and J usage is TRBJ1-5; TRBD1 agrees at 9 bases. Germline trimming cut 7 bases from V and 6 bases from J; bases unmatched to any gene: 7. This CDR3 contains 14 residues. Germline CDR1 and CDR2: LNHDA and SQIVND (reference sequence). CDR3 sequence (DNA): TGTGCCAGTACCCCGGGACAGGGACTTCAGCCCCAGCATTTT. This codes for CASTPGQGLQPQHF.

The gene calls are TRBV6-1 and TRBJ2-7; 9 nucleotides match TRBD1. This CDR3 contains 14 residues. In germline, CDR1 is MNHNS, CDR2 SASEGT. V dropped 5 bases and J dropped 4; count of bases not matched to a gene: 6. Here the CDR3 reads CASSTGTGWYEQYF. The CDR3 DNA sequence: TGTGCCAGCAGTACCGGGACAGGGTGGTACGAGCAGTACTTC.

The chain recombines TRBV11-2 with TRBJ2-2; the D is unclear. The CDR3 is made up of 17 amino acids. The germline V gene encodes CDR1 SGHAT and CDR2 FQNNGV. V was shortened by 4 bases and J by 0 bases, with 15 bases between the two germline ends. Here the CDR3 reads CASSSWPPITNTGELFF. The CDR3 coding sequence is TGTGCCAGCAGCTCCTGGCCCCCAATTACGAACACCGGGGAGCTGTTTTTT. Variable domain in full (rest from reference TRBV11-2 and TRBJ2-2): EAGVAQSPRYKIIEKRQSVAFWCNPISGHATLYWYQQILGQGPKLLIQFQNNGVVDDSQLPKDRFSAERLKGVDSTLKIQPAKLEDSAVYLCASSSWPPITNTGELFFGEGSRLTVL.

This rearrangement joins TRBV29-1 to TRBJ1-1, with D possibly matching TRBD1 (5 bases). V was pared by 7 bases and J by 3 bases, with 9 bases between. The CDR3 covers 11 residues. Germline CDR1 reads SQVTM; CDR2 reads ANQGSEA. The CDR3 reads CSAQVHTEAFF. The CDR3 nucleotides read TGCAGCGCACAGGTTCACACTGAAGCTTTCTTT.

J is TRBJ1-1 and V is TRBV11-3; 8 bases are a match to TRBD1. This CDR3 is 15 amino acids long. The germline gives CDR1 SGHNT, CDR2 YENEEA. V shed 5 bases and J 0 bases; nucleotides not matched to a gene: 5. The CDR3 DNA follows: TGTGCCAGCAGCGTCCGACAGGGGTTGAACACTGAAGCTTTCTTT. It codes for CASSVRQGLNTEAFF.

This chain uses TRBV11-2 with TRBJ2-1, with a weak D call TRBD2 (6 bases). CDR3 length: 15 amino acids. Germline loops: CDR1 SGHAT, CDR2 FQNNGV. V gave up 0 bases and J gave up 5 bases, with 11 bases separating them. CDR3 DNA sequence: TGTGCCAGCAGCTTAGATGGGGACTTCAACAATGAGCAGTTCTTC. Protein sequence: CASSLDGDFNNEQFF.

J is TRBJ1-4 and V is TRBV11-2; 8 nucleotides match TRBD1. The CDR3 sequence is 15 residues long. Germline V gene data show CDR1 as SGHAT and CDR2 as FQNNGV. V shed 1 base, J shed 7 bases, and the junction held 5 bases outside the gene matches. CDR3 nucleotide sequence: TGTGCCAGCAGCTTAGGACAGGGGATTGGTGAAAAACTGTTTTTT. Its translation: CASSLGQGIGEKLFF. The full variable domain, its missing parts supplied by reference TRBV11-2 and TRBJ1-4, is EAGVAQSPRYKIIEKRQSVAFWCNPISGHATLYWYQQILGQGPKLLIQFQNNGVVDDSQLPKDRFSAERLKGVDSTLKIQPAKLEDSAVYLCASSLGQGIGEKLFFGSGTQLSVL.